This T cell receptor (beta chain) comes out of a study of CD8 T cells in Susac syndrome. cDNA came from roughly 0.53 to 1 ug RNA primed by random hexamers. Amplification of the TCR beta CDR3 was carried out by immunoSEQ multiplex PCR, which spanned a total of 54 Vbeta and 13 Jbeta segments. TCRdb reprocessed the immunoSEQ multiplex PCR reads via MiXCR and lists one record per CDR3 protein. The profile shows over 100,000 distinct CDR3 sequences, about nine tenths of them singletons. This clonotype was seen a single time. Sequencing of TCR beta was performed on blood CD8+ and CD4+ T cells. This TCR derives from a human donor in good health. The sequenced sample consisted of CD8+ T cells from PBMCs.

The CDR3 DNA reads TGCAGCGTTGAATTTAGGCACATGAACACTGAAGCTTTCTTT. Encoded protein: CSVEFRHMNTEAFF. V usage is TRBV29-1 and J usage is TRBJ1-1; D unclear. CDR3 length: 14 residues. Germline V CDR1 and CDR2: SQVTM, ANQGSEA. Trimming stripped 2 bases from V and 0 bases from J, with 10 bases between.